This T cell receptor beta chain was obtained from a study of T cells in localized non-small cell lung cancer. On this clone itself: Its antigen is not known.

The method was immunoSEQ multiplex PCR; TCRdb's version includes in-frame clones alone and lacks a portion of them. The sample holds 100,000 to 150,000 clones, more than 80% seen once. The germline V gene has CDR1 SGHTS and CDR2 YDEGEE. Trimming shortened V by 0 bases and J by 0 bases, and 10 bases separated the two germline ends. The CDR3 contains 17 residues. Study-level results: Researchers found a median around 50 of the top 100 tumor clones in adjacent lung.

The sample consisted of peripheral blood, taken before any cancer treatment. This chain links TRBV5-8 with TRBJ2-6, with D unresolved. This TCR was sampled from a female donor over 55 with stage I lung adenocarcinoma. CDR3 nucleotide sequence: TGTGCCAGCAGCTTGGGCCCTCCTAGCTCTGGGGCCAACGTCCTGACTTTC. Translated, it gives CASSLGPPSSGANVLTF.